This T cell receptor (beta chain) was captured by sequencing in a study of blood T cell repertoires in COVID-19. Study in general: Researchers got acute and convalescent COVID-19 samples from the United States, Italy and Spain.

Profiling relied on immunoSEQ multiplex PCR, and the TCRdb table lists in-frame clones only, not all of them. This table holds about 87,000 clones, around 87% found once. The CDR3 loop spans 15 amino acids. Germline loops: CDR1 SGHTA, CDR2 FQGNSA. Germline trimming cut 5 bases from V and 3 bases from J; bases unmatched to any gene: 5. This clonotype originated in a human donor with acute or convalescent COVID-19. The donor label of this sample is uncertain. The chain combines TRBV7-2 with TRBJ2-7; 12 bases map to TRBD2. Sequencing was carried out using peripheral blood. The CDR3 reads CASSLLAGGNYEQYF. The DNA for the CDR3 is TGTGCCAGCAGCCTACTAGCGGGGGGTAACTACGAGCAGTACTTC.